The 14 T cell receptor beta chains below all came from one sample that was sequenced in a study of molecular identifiers for immune sequencing clone quantification (dated by TCRdb to 2017 to 2018). Library preparation employed PCR. Data came from an Illumina HiSeq 4000. TCRdb trimmed the raw reads at Q25, called clones with MiXCR and kept productive beta chains. Every CDR3 protein is listed once, alongside the most common genes and DNA of its rows. The sample contains some 650,000 distinct CDR3 sequences, 20% of them found a single time. Approximately 0.9% of the sample is in the top ten clones. Sequencing input: naive CD8+ T cells from blood, with Jurkat cell RNA spiked in. The cell subset or site label here, explained by the study, means: FACS-sorted CD8+CD4-CCR7+CD45RA+ naive T cells. The receptor source for this set is a human donor in good health. Some libraries in this study had Jurkat cell RNA spiked in.

This sequence joins TRBV27 and TRBJ2-7, with no clear D. This CDR3 contains 14 residues. Germline loops: CDR1 MNHEY, CDR2 SMNVEV (reference sequence). V shed 6 bases and J shed 4 bases, with 16 bases lying between them. The CDR3 nucleotides are TGTGCCAGCAGCCTTCGGAAGCCTACTTACGAGCAGTACTTC. Amino acids: CASSLRKPTYEQYF.

This clonotype was detected only a few times. This sequence joins TRBV13 and TRBJ2-7; 8 bases match TRBD1. This CDR3 contains 15 residues. The trim removed 5 bases at V and 4 bases at J, leaving 10 bases unmatched. Germline loops: CDR1 PRHDT, CDR2 FYEKMQ (reference sequence). In DNA, the CDR3 is TGTGCCAGCAGCCATCCTCGGACAGGGTTGTACGAGCAGTACTTC. It encodes CASSHPRTGLYEQYF.

This clonotype was detected ten times or more. V usage is TRBV24-1 and J usage is TRBJ2-5, with D maybe TRBD2 (6 bases). CDR1 KGHDR and CDR2 SFDVKD come from the germline V gene. This CDR3 contains 14 residues. The V and J ends lost 4 bases and 2 bases respectively, with 10 bases between them. CDR3 bases: TGTGCCACCAGTGACCCGGGACTTCAAGAGACCCAGTACTTC. It codes for CATSDPGLQETQYF.

This clonotype was counted ten times or more. V and J are TRBV6-6 and TRBJ2-2, with D unclear. Germline CDR1 reads MNHNY; CDR2 reads SVGAGI (reference sequence). With 7 bases removed from V and 1 base from J, the gap between germline ends came to 4 bases. The CDR3 loop spans 12 amino acids. As DNA, the CDR3 is TGTGCCAGCATGGGGAACACCGGGGAGCTGTTTTTT. This gives the protein CASMGNTGELFF.

As regards this clonotype: With a much larger clone just one base away, this may be a read error. The rearrangement joins TRBV7-8 to TRBJ2-3; unclear D gene. CDR3 length: 14 amino acids. Trimming stripped 4 bases from V and 3 bases from J, with 11 bases between. Germline loops: CDR1 SGHVS, CDR2 FQNEAQ. The CDR3 loop reads CASSSPNQTDTQYF. In DNA form, the CDR3 reads TGTGCCAGCAGCTCGCCAAATCAGACAGATACGCAGTATTTT. The full variable domain, rest sourced from reference TRBV7-8 and TRBJ2-3, is GAGVSQSPRYKVAKRGQDVALRCDPISGHVSLFWYQQALGQGPEFLTYFQNEAQLDKSGLPSDRFFAERPEGSVSTLKIQRTQQEDSAVYLCASSSPNQTDTQYFGPGTRLTVL.

This clonotype has more than one count but fewer than ten. V and J are TRBV6-2 or TRBV6-3 and TRBJ1-2, with D possibly TRBD1 on 6 matching bases. The CDR3 runs to 14 residues. V shed 0 bases and J shed 8 bases, with 13 bases lying between them. Germline CDR1 reads MNHEY; CDR2 reads SVGEGT. Written as DNA, the CDR3 is TGTGCCAGCAGTTACTCGATGGCAGGGGACGGCTACACCTTC. Residues: CASSYSMAGDGYTF.

This clonotype was picked up a small number of times. The chain recombines TRBV4-3 with TRBJ2-7; D gene unclear. Germline loops: CDR1 LGHNA, CDR2 YSLEER. Trimming stripped 3 bases from V and 0 bases from J, with 12 bases between. The CDR3 covers 15 residues. The CDR3, as DNA: TGCGCCAGCAGCCAGCGTCCTTCAGACTCCTACGAGCAGTACTTC. This codes for CASSQRPSDSYEQYF.

The rearrangement links TRBV27 to TRBJ2-1; 10 nucleotides match TRBD2. The CDR3 runs to 15 residues. The V segment lost 5 bases and the J segment 4 bases; nucleotides outside the gene matches: 5. Germline CDR1 and CDR2: MNHEY and SMNVEV (reference sequence). The DNA of the CDR3 is TGTGCCAGCAGTGAGAGCGGGGGGGATTACAATGAGCAGTTCTTC. This encodes CASSESGGDYNEQFF.

Details on this clonotype: This may stem from a read error, because a much larger clone lies one nucleotide away. This chain uses TRBV24-1 with TRBJ2-3; TRBD1 is a possible D gene (6 bases). This CDR3 is built from 16 residues. Germline V gene lookup returns CDR1 KGHDR and CDR2 SFDVKD. V was shortened by 6 bases and J by 5 bases, with 20 bases between the two germline ends. CDR3 DNA sequence: TGTGCCACCAGTTCGGTAGGGGACACCTTCATAGATACGCAGTATTTT. This encodes CATSSVGDTFIDTQYF.

The rearrangement uses TRBV20-1 and TRBJ2-7; perhaps D is TRBD1 or TRBD2 (6 bases each). Germline CDR1 DFQATT, CDR2 SNEGSKA (reference sequence). The CDR3 runs 14 residues. V lost 6 bases and J 2 bases, leaving 17 bases between the germline ends. CDR3 in amino acids: CSAGGRGRTYEQYF. The CDR3 nucleotides are TGCAGTGCGGGGGGCAGGGGACGGACCTACGAGCAGTACTTC.

V is TRBV6-1 and J is TRBJ1-6; D is possibly TRBD1 (6 bases). The CDR3 loop spans 17 amino acids. V lost 2 bases, J lost 0 bases, and 11 bases lay in between. Per the germline V gene, CDR1 is MNHNS and CDR2 is SASEGT. The chain's CDR3 is CASSEWDILSYNSPLHF. Written as DNA, the CDR3 is TGTGCCAGCAGTGAATGGGACATACTCTCCTATAATTCACCCCTCCACTTT.

In its sample, this clonotype was seen a few times. The rearrangement joins TRBV7-9 to TRBJ2-7, with a weak D call TRBD1 (5 bases). This CDR3 spans 14 amino acids. The V and J ends lost 2 bases and 2 bases respectively, with 10 bases between them. Germline loops: CDR1 SEHNR, CDR2 FQNEAQ (reference sequence). CDR3 coding DNA: TGTGCCAGCAGCTTACCATACAGGCCCTACGAGCAGTACTTC. This sequence encodes CASSLPYRPYEQYF.

This clonotype has ten or more counts. The chain combines TRBV4-3 with TRBJ1-3; D is ambiguous. This CDR3 comprises 16 residues. CDR1 is LGHNA and CDR2 is YSLEER in the germline V gene. V lost 0 bases and J lost 0, with 9 bases in between. CDR3 DNA sequence: TGCGCCAGCAGCCAAGATCTACAAAACTCTGGAAACACCATATATTTT. This codes for CASSQDLQNSGNTIYF.

Ten or more counts support this clonotype. The V and J genes are TRBV7-8 and TRBJ2-7, with 9 nucleotides matching TRBD2. Germline lookup yields CDR1 SGHVS and CDR2 FQNEAQ. The CDR3 length is 15 residues. With V trimmed by 4 bases and J by 4 bases, 8 bases remained unmatched. In DNA, the CDR3 is TGTGCCAGCAGCTCCGCTAGCGGGGAACGATACGAGCAGTACTTC. Protein: CASSSASGERYEQYF.